This TCR beta chain was recorded in a study of cytomegalovirus exposure and HLA in healthy donors. The CDR3 length is 18 residues. The V end lost 0 bases, the J end lost 10 bases, and 25 bases lay between the germline ends. Per the germline V gene, CDR1 is LNHNV and CDR2 is YYDKDF (reference sequence). This clone was observed a few times. PCR involved 60 Vbeta and 13 Jbeta primers. Sequencing was performed with immunoSEQ multiplex PCR; in TCRdb, only in-frame clones are kept and a portion is missing. The sample has some 40,000 clones; 70% to 85% are singletons. Sequencing was carried out using PBMCs. This chain links TRBV15 with TRBJ2-1; D may be TRBD1 (5 bases). The source is a young woman in good health and CMV-seropositive. The CDR3 sequence is CATSRDGPLPGQGPEQFF. CDR3 coding DNA: TGTGCCACCAGCAGAGATGGGCCTCTCCCGGGTCAGGGTCCCGAGCAGTTCTTC. The full variable domain, with the rest looked up from reference TRBV15 and TRBJ2-1, is DAMVIQNPRYQVTQFGKPVTLSCSQTLNHNVMYWYQQKSSQAPKLLFHYYDKDFNNEADTPDNFQSRRPNTSFCFLDIRSPGLGDTAMYLCATSRDGPLPGQGPEQFFGPGTRLTVL.